This paragraph reports one T cell receptor beta chain. This entry belongs to a study of T cell responses to AZD1222 COVID-19 vaccine. This CDR3 spans 15 amino acids. Germline lookup yields CDR1 LGHDT and CDR2 YNNKEL (reference sequence). V shed 4 bases and J shed 5 bases, with 15 bases lying between them. Repertoires were generated with immunoSEQ multiplex PCR, while TCRdb's copy carries only in-frame clones and drops some. The sample records about 120,000 clones, about 90% being singletons. The chain is built from TRBV3-1 (or the pseudogene TRBV3-2) and TRBJ2-1; the D gene is possibly TRBD2 (6 bases). The origin of this receptor is an adult in good health. The source material was peripheral blood, sampled on day 0 of AZD1222 vaccination. The CDR3 nucleotides read TGTGCCAGCAGCCCGGGGGAGAACTTCCACAATGAGCAGTTCTTC. Translated, it gives CASSPGENFHNEQFF.